The 25 T cell receptor beta chains listed next were all sequenced from one sample in a study of cytomegalovirus exposure and HLA in healthy donors. PCR employed 60 Vbeta and 13 Jbeta primers. TCRdb keeps only in-frame clones here, not all; method: immunoSEQ multiplex PCR. The sample records about 95,000 clones, about 73% being singletons. The sample was PBMCs. These receptors came from a woman between 50 and 59 years old in good health and CMV-seropositive.

This chain uses TRBV29-1 with TRBJ2-1; tentatively, D is TRBD2 (5 bases). The CDR3 runs 16 residues. The ends were cut back, 0 bases at V and 3 bases at J, with 15 bases in the middle. Germline CDR1 SQVTM, CDR2 ANQGSEA. The CDR3 loop is CSVEDAPTGFYNEQFF. The CDR3 coding sequence is TGCAGCGTTGAAGATGCCCCGACGGGATTCTACAATGAGCAGTTCTTC.

The rearrangement links TRBV14 to TRBJ2-1; TRBD2 aligns across 10 bases. Germline V CDR1 and CDR2: SGHDN, FVKESK. The CDR3 length is 15 residues. V trimming: 0 bases; J trimming: 9 bases; junction bases outside the gene matches: 5. As DNA, the CDR3 is TGTGCCAGCAGCCAAGAGCTAGCGGGAGCCGGTGAGCAGTTCTTC. The encoded protein is CASSQELAGAGEQFF.

The V and J genes are TRBV9 and TRBJ2-1, with 10 bases matching TRBD2. J gave up 6 bases and V 0 bases, and 3 bases lay outside the gene matches. CDR3 length equals 15 residues. The germline gives CDR1 SGDLS, CDR2 YYNGEE. CDR3 sequence reads: CASSVALAGSNEQFF. In DNA, the CDR3 is TGTGCCAGCAGCGTAGCACTAGCGGGATCCAATGAGCAGTTCTTC.

The V call is TRBV28, the J call TRBJ2-5; D is possibly TRBD1 (6 bases). Germline V gives CDR1 MDHEN, CDR2 SYDVKM. Trimming stripped 6 bases from V and 4 bases from J, with 9 bases between. There are 12 residues in the CDR3. The CDR3: CASRGAAETQYF. As DNA, the CDR3 is TGTGCCAGCAGGGGGGCCGCAGAGACCCAGTACTTC.

The rearrangement links TRBV19 to TRBJ2-7; TRBD2 agrees at 10 bases. CDR1 and CDR2 from the germline V gene are LNHDA and SQIVND (reference sequence). The ends lost 3 bases at V and 1 base at J; junction bases unmatched: 0. The CDR3 loop spans 14 amino acids. The CDR3 nucleotides are TGTGCCAGTAGTATTAGCGGGAGGTCCTACGAGCAGTACTTC. Translation gives CASSISGRSYEQYF.

In its sample, this clone was seen a few times. This chain uses TRBV4-3 with TRBJ2-5; TRBD1 matches 7 bases. J gave up 4 bases and V 3 bases, and 8 bases lay outside the gene matches. CDR3 length: 15 residues. Germline assignment: CDR1 LGHNA and CDR2 YSLEER. Written as DNA, the CDR3 is TGCGCCAGCAGCCAGTTAGGGGGCGAGGGAGAGACCCAGTACTTC. Amino acids: CASSQLGGEGETQYF.

V usage is TRBV10-3 and J usage is TRBJ2-2, with D hard to call. Per germline, CDR1 ENHRY and CDR2 SYGVKD. CDR3 length equals 13 residues. The V end lost 8 bases, the J end lost 7 bases, and 14 bases lay between the germline ends. The CDR3 loop reads CAISDGDGGELFF. The CDR3 DNA reads as TGTGCCATCTCCGACGGAGATGGCGGGGAGCTGTTTTTT.

This clone was seen a handful of times. V and J are TRBV29-1 and TRBJ2-7; 9 nucleotides line up with TRBD1. J lost 5 bases, V lost 3 bases, and 20 bases had no gene match. The CDR3 is made up of 18 amino acids. Per the germline V gene, CDR1 is SQVTM and CDR2 is ANQGSEA. This CDR3 is CSVDFGFGQGRGWNEQYF. In DNA, the CDR3 is TGCAGCGTTGACTTTGGTTTTGGACAGGGGAGAGGTTGGAACGAGCAGTACTTC.

There are a few counts of this clone. The chain combines TRBV5-5 with TRBJ2-7; D perhaps matches TRBD1 (5 bases). Germline values: CDR1 SGHKS, CDR2 YYEKEE (reference sequence). This CDR3 comprises 12 residues. The germline V and J ends were trimmed by 2 bases and 6 bases, with 9 bases remaining between them. The CDR3 DNA follows: TGTGCCAGCAGCTTTACAGGAAGCGAGCAGTACTTC. Translated: CASSFTGSEQYF.

This clone was picked up a small number of times. V gene TRBV29-1 combines with J gene TRBJ2-1; tentatively, D is TRBD1 (6 bases). The CDR3 has 11 residues. V gave up 4 bases and J gave up 6 bases, with 7 bases separating them. Germline CDR1 SQVTM, CDR2 ANQGSEA. The CDR3 region is CSVGGGNEQFF. CDR3 coding DNA: TGCAGCGTTGGAGGGGGCAATGAGCAGTTCTTC.

V gene TRBV7-2 combines with J gene TRBJ1-4; no clear D. The ends were cut back, 5 bases at V and 8 bases at J, with 15 bases in the middle. This CDR3 spans 14 amino acids. CDR1 and CDR2 from the germline V gene are SGHTA and FQGNSA. This CDR3 is CASSQQTGEEKLFF. The CDR3, as DNA: TGTGCCAGCAGCCAACAGACGGGAGAGGAAAAACTGTTTTTT.

V is TRBV28 and J is TRBJ2-3; weak D call: TRBD2 (5 bases). Trimming removed 8 bases from V and 0 bases from J, with 12 bases in between. CDR1 and CDR2 from the germline V gene are MDHEN and SYDVKM. The CDR3 sequence is 14 residues long. As DNA, the CDR3 is TGTGCCAGCCGTAGCGCCTCTAGCACAGATACGCAGTATTTT. It yields the protein CASRSASSTDTQYF. The whole variable domain, filled in from reference TRBV28 and TRBJ2-3, reads DVKVTQSSRYLVKRTGEKVFLECVQDMDHENMFWYRQDPGLGLRLIYFSYDVKMKEKGDIPEGYSVSREKKERFSLILESASTNQTSMYLCASRSASSTDTQYFGPGTRLTVL.

The J gene is TRBJ2-2, the V gene TRBV9, with TRBD2 identical over 14 bases. The CDR3 loop spans 21 amino acids. Germline V gene lookup returns CDR1 SGDLS and CDR2 YYNGEE. V lost 4 bases and J lost 5; bases outside the gene matches: 19. The CDR3 region is CASSLRGGAGTSGRGTGELFF. In nucleotides, the CDR3 is TGTGCCAGCAGCCTCCGAGGGGGGGCCGGGACTAGCGGGAGAGGGACCGGGGAGCTGTTTTTT.

The chain links TRBV2 to TRBJ1-5, with unresolved D. Trimming took off 0 bases at V and 3 bases at J, with 6 bases between the two ends. This CDR3 spans 14 amino acids. Germline V gene sequence: CDR1 SNHLY, CDR2 FYNNEI. The CDR3 DNA is TGTGCCAGCAGTGAAGCGGCTGACAATCAGCCCCAGCATTTT. Its protein product is CASSEAADNQPQHF.

The V call is TRBV7-3, the J call TRBJ2-3; unclear D gene. V was shortened by 2 bases and J by 1 base, with 7 bases between the two germline ends. Germline V CDR1 and CDR2: SGHTA, FQGTGA. The CDR3 is 14 amino acids. In nucleotides, the CDR3 is TGTGCCAGCAGCTTATATCGGGGCACAGATACGCAGTATTTT. The encoded protein is CASSLYRGTDTQYF.

This clone occurred a few times. The chain carries TRBV11-2 and TRBJ2-2; D is unclear. Germline-derived CDR1 and CDR2 are SGHAT and FQNNGV. This CDR3 comprises 14 residues. Trimming shortened V by 6 bases and J by 7 bases, and 15 bases separated the two germline ends. CDR3 residues: CASRRESTFGELFF. The CDR3 region has the DNA TGTGCCAGCAGGCGCGAGAGCACCTTCGGGGAGCTGTTTTTT.

The genes are TRBV28 and TRBJ2-1; 8 bases agree with TRBD2. Germline V CDR1 and CDR2: MDHEN, SYDVKM. V was clipped by 6 bases and J by 7 bases; unmatched bases: 14. CDR3 size: 16 residues. CDR3 protein: CASSPRRREAVNEQFF. In DNA form, the CDR3 reads TGTGCCAGCAGCCCCCGTCGGCGGGAGGCGGTTAATGAGCAGTTCTTC.

This clone has just a few counts. This rearrangement joins TRBV27 to TRBJ1-1, with 8 bases identical to TRBD1. The CDR3 is 16 amino acids. V lost 8 bases, J lost 3 bases, and 14 bases stayed unmatched. CDR1 is MNHEY, CDR2 SMNVEV, per germline (reference sequence). The CDR3 DNA follows: TGTGCCAGCTGGACAGGGTCATTCCGAGACGACACTGAAGCTTTCTTT. Amino acid sequence: CASWTGSFRDDTEAFF.

The chain links TRBV28 to TRBJ2-7; D call uncertain. Germline-derived CDR1 and CDR2 are MDHEN and SYDVKM. There are 14 residues in the CDR3. V lost 6 bases, J lost 2 bases, and 14 bases lay in between. The CDR3 sequence: CASSSFGITYEQYF. Written as DNA, the CDR3 is TGTGCCAGCAGCTCCTTTGGCATAACCTACGAGCAGTACTTC.

The genes are TRBV29-1 and TRBJ1-2; D is perhaps TRBD1 (6 bases). The CDR3 runs 14 residues. The ends were cut back, 0 bases at V and 7 bases at J, with 15 bases in the middle. Germline loops: CDR1 SQVTM, CDR2 ANQGSEA. CDR3 amino acids: CSVEDPQGPGGYTF. CDR3 DNA: TGCAGCGTTGAAGACCCACAGGGCCCAGGTGGCTACACCTTC.

V and J are TRBV6-5 and TRBJ1-2; the D is unclear. Germline-derived CDR1 and CDR2 are MNHEY and SVGAGI. The CDR3 spans 14 residues. V lost 3 bases and J lost 3, with 11 bases in between. DNA of the CDR3: TGTGCCAGCAGTTATGAGTGGGGAGACTATGGCTACACCTTC. Protein sequence: CASSYEWGDYGYTF.

The J gene is TRBJ2-7, the V gene TRBV6-6; no firm D call. The J call may be incorrect, as the DNA end agrees better with TRBJ2-1. The germline V gene has CDR1 MNHNY and CDR2 SVGAGI (reference sequence). The CDR3 runs 13 residues. This CDR3 reads CASSPDTYNEQFF. The CDR3 DNA sequence: TGTGCCAGCAGCCCCGACACCTACAATGAGCAGTTCTTC.

The J gene is TRBJ2-7, the V gene TRBV7-8, with 9 bases matching TRBD1. J was trimmed by 6 bases and V by 10 bases; bases with no gene match: 7. This CDR3 is 12 amino acids long. CDR1 is SGHVS, CDR2 FQNEAQ, per germline. The CDR3 loop is CAIRTGEGEQYF. CDR3 coding DNA: TGTGCCATACGGACAGGGGAAGGCGAGCAGTACTTC.

The genes are TRBV30 and TRBJ2-7; 10 bases are a match to TRBD2. The CDR3 sequence is 14 residues long. The ends lost 3 bases at V and 4 bases at J; junction bases unmatched: 6. In germline, CDR1 is GTSNPN, CDR2 SVGIG (reference sequence). The CDR3 protein is CAWRLAGSPYEQYF. The CDR3 DNA sequence: TGTGCCTGGAGACTAGCGGGATCACCTTACGAGCAGTACTTC. Based on the CDR3 plus reference TRBV30 and TRBJ2-7, the full variable domain is SQTIHQWPATLVQPVGSPLSLECTVEGTSNPNLYWYRQAAGRGLQLLFYSVGIGQISSEVPQNLSASRPQDRQFILSSKKLLLSDSGFYLCAWRLAGSPYEQYFGPGTRLTVT.

The CDR3 DNA reads as TGTGCCAGCAGGCTGGACAGTTTCAATCAGCCCCAGCATTTT. Protein sequence: CASRLDSFNQPQHF. The chain links TRBV2 to TRBJ1-5; TRBD1 might be the D (6 bases). This CDR3 region has 14 residues. V was cut by 6 bases and J by 3 bases, with 12 bases left in between. CDR1 SNHLY and CDR2 FYNNEI come from the germline V gene. The full variable domain, completed using reference TRBV2 and TRBJ1-5, is EPEVTQTPSHQVTQMGQEVILRCVPISNHLYFYWYRQILGQKVEFLVSFYNNEISEKSEIFDDQFSVERPDGSNFTLKIRSTKLEDSAMYFCASRLDSFNQPQHFGDGTRLSIL.